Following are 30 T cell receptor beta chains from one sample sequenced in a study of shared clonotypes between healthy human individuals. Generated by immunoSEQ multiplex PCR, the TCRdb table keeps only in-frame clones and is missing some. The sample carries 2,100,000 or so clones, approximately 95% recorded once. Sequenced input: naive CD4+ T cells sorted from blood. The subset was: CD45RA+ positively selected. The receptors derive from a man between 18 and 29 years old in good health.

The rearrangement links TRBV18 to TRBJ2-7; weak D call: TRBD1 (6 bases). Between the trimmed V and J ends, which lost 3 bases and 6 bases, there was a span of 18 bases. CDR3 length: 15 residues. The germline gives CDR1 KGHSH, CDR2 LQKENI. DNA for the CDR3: TGTGCCAGCTCACCTTACCAGGGGAGTCTGGCCGAGCAGTACTTC. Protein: CASSPYQGSLAEQYF.

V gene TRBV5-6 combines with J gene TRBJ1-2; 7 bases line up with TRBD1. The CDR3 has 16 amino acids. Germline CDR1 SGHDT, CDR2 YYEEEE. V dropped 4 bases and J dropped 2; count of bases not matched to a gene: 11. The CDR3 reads CASSASEGTANYGYTF. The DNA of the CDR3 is TGTGCCAGCAGCGCCTCGGAGGGGACAGCGAACTATGGCTACACCTTC.

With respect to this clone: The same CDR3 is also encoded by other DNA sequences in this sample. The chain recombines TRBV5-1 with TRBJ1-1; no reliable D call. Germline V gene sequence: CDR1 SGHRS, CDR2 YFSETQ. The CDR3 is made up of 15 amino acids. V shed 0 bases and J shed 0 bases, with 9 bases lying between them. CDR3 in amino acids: CASSLVPGLNTEAFF. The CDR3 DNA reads TGCGCCAGCAGCTTGGTTCCGGGGTTGAACACTGAAGCTTTCTTT.

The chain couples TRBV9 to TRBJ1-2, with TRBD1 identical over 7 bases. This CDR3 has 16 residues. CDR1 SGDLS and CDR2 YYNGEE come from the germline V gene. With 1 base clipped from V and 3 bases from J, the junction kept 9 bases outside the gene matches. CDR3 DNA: TGTGCCAGCAGCGTACAAGTGGGAGGACAGGACTATGGCTACACCTTC. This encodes CASSVQVGGQDYGYTF.

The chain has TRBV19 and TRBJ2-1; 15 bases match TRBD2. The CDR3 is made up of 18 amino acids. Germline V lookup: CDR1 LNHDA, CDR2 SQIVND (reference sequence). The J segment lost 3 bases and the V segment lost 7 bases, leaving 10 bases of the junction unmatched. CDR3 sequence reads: CASMGWTSGRGDYNEQFF. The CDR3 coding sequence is TGTGCCAGTATGGGATGGACTAGCGGGAGGGGGGACTACAATGAGCAGTTCTTC.

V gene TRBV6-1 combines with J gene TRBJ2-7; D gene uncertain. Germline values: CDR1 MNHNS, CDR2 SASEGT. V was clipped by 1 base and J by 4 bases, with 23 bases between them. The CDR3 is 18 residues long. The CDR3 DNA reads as TGTGCCAGCAGTGAAGTTGACTTCTGGAACAGCGACCAATACGAGCAGTACTTC. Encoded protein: CASSEVDFWNSDQYEQYF.

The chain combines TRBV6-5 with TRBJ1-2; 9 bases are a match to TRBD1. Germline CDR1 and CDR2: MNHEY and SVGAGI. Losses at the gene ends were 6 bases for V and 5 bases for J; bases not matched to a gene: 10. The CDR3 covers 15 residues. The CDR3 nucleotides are TGTGCCAGCAGCCTCCACAGGGGGCAAGATTATGGCTACACCTTC. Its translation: CASSLHRGQDYGYTF.

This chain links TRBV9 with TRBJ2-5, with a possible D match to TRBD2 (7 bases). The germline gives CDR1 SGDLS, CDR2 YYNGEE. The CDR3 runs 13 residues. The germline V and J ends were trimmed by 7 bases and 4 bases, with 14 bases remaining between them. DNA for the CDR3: TGTGCCAGCGGTGGACTAGGGGGAGAGACCCAGTACTTC. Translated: CASGGLGGETQYF.

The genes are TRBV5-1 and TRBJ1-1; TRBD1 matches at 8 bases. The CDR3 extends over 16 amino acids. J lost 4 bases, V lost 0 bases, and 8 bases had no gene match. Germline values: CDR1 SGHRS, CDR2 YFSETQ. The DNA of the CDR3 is TGCGCCAGCAGCTTGGGGCCTCAGGGGGCTGGCACTGAAGCTTTCTTT. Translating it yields CASSLGPQGAGTEAFF.

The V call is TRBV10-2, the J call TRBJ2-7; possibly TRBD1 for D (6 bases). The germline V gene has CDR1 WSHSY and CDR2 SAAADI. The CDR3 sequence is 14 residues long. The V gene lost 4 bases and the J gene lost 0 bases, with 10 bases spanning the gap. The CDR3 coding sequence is TGCGCCAGCAGTGTCCAGGGGTCCTCCTACGAGCAGTACTTC. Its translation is CASSVQGSSYEQYF.

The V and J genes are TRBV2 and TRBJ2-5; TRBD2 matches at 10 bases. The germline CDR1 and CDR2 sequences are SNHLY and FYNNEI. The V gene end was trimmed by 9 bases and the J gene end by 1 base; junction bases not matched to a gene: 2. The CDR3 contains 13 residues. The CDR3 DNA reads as TGTGCCAGAAGACTAGCGGGCCAAGAGACCCAGTACTTC. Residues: CARRLAGQETQYF.

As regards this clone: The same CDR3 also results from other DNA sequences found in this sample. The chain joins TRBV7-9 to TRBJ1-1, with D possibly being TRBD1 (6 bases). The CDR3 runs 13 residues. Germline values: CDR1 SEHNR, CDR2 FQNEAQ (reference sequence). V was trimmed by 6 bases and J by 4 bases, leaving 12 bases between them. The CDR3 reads CASSPRGGTEAFF. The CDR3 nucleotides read TGTGCCAGCAGTCCCAGGGGTGGCACTGAAGCTTTCTTT.

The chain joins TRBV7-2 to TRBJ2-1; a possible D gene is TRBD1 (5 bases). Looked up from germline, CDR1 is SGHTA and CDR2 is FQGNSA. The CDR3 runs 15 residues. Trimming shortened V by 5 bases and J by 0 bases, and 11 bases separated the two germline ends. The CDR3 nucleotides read TGTGCCAGCAGCCCAGACAGATCCTCCTACAATGAGCAGTTCTTC. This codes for CASSPDRSSYNEQFF. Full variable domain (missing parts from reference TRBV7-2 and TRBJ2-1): GAGVSQSPSNKVTEKGKDVELRCDPISGHTALYWYRQSLGQGLEFLIYFQGNSAPDKSGLPSDRFSAERTGGSVSTLTIQRTQQEDSAVYLCASSPDRSSYNEQFFGPGTRLTVL.

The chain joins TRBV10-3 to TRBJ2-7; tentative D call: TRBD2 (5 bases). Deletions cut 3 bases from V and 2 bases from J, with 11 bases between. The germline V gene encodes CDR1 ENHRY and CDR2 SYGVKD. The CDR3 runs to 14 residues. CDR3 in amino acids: CAISDGEGAYEQYF. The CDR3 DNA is TGTGCCATCAGTGATGGAGAGGGCGCCTACGAGCAGTACTTC.

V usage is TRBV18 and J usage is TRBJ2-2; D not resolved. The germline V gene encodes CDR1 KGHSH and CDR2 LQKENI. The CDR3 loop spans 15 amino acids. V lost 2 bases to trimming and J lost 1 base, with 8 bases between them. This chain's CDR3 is CASSPASRNTGELFF. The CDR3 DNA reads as TGTGCCAGCTCACCAGCAAGTCGGAACACCGGGGAGCTGTTTTTT.

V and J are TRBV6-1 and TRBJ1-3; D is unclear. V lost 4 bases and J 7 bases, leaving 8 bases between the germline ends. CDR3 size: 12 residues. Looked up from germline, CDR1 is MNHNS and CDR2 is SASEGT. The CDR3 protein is CASSVGWNTIYF. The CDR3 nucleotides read TGTGCCAGCAGTGTGGGTTGGAACACCATATATTTT.

This CDR3 is CASSYRTSPEYF. The CDR3 DNA sequence: TGTGCCAGCAGTTATCGGACGAGTCCTGAGTACTTC. The chain has TRBV28 and TRBJ2-5; D call uncertain. CDR3 length equals 12 residues. Trimming removed 4 bases from V and 12 bases from J, with 15 bases in between. The germline CDR1 and CDR2 sequences are MDHEN and SYDVKM.

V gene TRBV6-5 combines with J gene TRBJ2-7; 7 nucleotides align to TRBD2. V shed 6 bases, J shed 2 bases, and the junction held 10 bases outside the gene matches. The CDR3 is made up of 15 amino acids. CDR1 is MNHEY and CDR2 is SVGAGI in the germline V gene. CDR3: CASRVAGGSPYEQYF. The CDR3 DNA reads TGTGCCAGCAGAGTCGCGGGCGGGAGCCCCTACGAGCAGTACTTC.

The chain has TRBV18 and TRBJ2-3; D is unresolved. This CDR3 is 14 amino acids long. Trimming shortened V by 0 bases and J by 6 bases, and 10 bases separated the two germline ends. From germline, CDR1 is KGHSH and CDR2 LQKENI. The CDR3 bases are TGTGCCAGCTCACCACCTAATTCAGCGGATACGCAGTATTTT. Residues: CASSPPNSADTQYF. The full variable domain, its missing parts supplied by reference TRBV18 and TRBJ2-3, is NAGVMQNPRHLVRRRGQEARLRCSPMKGHSHVYWYRQLPEEGLKFMVYLQKENIIDESGMPKERFSAEFPKEGPSILRIQQVVRGDSAAYFCASSPPNSADTQYFGPGTRLTVL.

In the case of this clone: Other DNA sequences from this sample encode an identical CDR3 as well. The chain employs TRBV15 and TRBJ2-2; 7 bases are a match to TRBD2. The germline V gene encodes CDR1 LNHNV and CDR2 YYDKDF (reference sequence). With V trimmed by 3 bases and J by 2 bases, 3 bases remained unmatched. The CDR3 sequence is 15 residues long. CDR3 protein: CATSRGGSNTGELFF. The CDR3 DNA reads TGTGCCACCAGCAGGGGAGGGAGCAACACCGGGGAGCTGTTTTTT.

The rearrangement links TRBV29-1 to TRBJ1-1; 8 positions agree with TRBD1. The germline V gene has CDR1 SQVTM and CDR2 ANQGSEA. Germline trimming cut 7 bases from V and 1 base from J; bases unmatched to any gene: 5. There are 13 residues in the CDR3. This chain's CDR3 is CSAAGQGNTEAFF. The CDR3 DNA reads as TGCAGCGCCGCAGGACAGGGGAACACTGAAGCTTTCTTT.

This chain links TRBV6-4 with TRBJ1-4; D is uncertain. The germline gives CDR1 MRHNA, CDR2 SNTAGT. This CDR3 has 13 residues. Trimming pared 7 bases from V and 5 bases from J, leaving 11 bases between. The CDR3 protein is CASTSGWNEKLFF. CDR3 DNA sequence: TGTGCCAGCACTAGTGGCTGGAATGAAAAACTGTTTTTT.

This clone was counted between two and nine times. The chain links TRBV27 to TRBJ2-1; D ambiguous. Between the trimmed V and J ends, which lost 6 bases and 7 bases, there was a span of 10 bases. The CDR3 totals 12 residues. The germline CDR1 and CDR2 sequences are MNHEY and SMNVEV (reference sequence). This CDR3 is CASSTALNEQFF. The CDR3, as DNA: TGTGCCAGCAGCACAGCCCTTAATGAGCAGTTCTTC.

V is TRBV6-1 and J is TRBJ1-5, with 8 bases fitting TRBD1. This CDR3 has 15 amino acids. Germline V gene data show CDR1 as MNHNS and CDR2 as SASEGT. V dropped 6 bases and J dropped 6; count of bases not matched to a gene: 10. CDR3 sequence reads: CASSPGQGRTQPQHF. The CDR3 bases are TGTGCCAGCAGCCCCGGACAGGGAAGGACTCAGCCCCAGCATTTT.

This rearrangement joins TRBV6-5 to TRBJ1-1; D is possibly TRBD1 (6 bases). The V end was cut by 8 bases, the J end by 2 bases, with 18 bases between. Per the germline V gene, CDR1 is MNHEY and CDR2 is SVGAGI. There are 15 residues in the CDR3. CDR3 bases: TGTGCCAGCGGGCAGGGGACGGTCCTAAACACTGAAGCTTTCTTT. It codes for CASGQGTVLNTEAFF.

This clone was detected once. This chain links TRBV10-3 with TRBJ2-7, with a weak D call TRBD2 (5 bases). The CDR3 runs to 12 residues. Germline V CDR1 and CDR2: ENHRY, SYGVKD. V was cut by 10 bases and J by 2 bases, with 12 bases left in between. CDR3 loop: CATRSGAYEQYF. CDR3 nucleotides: TGTGCCACCCGGAGCGGAGCCTACGAGCAGTACTTC.

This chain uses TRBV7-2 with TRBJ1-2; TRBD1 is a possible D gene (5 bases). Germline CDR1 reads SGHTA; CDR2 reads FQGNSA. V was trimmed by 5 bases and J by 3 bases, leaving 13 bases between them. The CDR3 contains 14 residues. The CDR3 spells CASSPETGYYGYTF. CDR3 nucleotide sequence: TGTGCCAGCAGCCCGGAAACAGGATACTATGGCTACACCTTC.

The CDR3 DNA reads as TGTGCCAGCAGTGAATTATTACAGGGGGGCGAGCAGTACTTC. This translates into CASSELLQGGEQYF. This sequence joins TRBV6-1 and TRBJ2-7, with 8 nucleotides matching TRBD1. With V trimmed by 2 bases and J by 6 bases, 6 bases remained unmatched. The CDR3 has 14 residues. In germline, CDR1 is MNHNS, CDR2 SASEGT.

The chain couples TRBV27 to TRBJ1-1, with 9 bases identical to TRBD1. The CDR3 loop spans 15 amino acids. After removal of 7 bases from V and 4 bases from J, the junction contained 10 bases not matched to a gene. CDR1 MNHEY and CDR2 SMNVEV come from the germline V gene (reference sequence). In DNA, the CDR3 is TGTGCCAGCAAGGTTGGACAGGGGTGGGGCACTGAAGCTTTCTTT. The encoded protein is CASKVGQGWGTEAFF.

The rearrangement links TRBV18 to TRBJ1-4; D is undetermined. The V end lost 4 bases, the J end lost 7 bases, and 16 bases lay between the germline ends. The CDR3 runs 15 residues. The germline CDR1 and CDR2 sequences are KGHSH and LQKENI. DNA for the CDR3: TGTGCCAGCTCACTCCAAGCAGGAGAAGTTGAAAAACTGTTTTTT. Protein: CASSLQAGEVEKLFF.